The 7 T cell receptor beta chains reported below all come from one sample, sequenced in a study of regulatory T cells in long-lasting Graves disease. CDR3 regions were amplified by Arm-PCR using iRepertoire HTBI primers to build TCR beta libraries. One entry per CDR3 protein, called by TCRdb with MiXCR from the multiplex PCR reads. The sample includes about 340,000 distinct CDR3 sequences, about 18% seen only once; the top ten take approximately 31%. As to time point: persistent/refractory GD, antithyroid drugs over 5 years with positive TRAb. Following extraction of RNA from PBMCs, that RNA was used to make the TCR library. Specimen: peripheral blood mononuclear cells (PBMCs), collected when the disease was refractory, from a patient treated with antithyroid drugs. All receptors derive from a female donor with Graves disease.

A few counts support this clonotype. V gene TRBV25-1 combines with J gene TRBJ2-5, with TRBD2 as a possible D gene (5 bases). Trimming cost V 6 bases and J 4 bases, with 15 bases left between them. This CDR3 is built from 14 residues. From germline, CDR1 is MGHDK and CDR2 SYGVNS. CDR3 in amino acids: CASSKSRETETQYF. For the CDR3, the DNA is TGTGCCAGCAGCAAATCGAGGGAAACAGAGACCCAGTACTTC.

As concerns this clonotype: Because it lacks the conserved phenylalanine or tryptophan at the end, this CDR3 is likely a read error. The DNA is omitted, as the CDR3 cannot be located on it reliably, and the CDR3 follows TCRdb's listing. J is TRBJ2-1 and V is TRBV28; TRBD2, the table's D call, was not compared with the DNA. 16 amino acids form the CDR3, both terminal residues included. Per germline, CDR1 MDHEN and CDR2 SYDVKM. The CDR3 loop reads CASSTARTVEGLSSSS.

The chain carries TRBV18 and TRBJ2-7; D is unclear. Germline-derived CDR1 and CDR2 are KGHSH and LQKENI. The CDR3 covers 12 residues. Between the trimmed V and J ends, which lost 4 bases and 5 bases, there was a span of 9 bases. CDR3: CASSQGTDEQYF. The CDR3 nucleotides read TGTGCCAGCTCACAGGGTACCGACGAGCAGTACTTC.

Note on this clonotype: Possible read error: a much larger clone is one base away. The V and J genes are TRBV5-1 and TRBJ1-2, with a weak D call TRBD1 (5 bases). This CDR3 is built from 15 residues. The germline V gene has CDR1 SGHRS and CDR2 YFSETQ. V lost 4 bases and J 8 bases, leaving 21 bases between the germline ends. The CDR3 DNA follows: TGCGCCAGCAGCCAAGAGCCCGGGGCAGGGAGCGGCTACACCTTC. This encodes CASSQEPGAGSGYTF.

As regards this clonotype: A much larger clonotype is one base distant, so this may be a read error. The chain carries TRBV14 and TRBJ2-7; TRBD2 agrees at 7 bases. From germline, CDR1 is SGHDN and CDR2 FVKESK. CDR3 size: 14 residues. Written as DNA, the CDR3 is TGTGCCAACAGCCAAGGACTAGGGATCTACGAGCAGTACTTC. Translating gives CANSQGLGIYEQYF.

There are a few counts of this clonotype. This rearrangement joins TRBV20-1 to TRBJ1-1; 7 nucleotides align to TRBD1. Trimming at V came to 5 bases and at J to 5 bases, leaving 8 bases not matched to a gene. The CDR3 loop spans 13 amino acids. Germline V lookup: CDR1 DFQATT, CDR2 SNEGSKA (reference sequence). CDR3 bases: TGCAGTGCTTTCCTGGACAGGTGGACTGAAGCTTTCTTT. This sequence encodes CSAFLDRWTEAFF.

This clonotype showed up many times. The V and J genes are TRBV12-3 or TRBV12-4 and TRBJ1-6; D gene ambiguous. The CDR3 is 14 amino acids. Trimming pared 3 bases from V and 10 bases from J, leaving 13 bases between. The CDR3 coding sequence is TGTGCCAGCAGTTTGACGGGAGATGGCTCACCCCTCCACTTT. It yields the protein CASSLTGDGSPLHF.